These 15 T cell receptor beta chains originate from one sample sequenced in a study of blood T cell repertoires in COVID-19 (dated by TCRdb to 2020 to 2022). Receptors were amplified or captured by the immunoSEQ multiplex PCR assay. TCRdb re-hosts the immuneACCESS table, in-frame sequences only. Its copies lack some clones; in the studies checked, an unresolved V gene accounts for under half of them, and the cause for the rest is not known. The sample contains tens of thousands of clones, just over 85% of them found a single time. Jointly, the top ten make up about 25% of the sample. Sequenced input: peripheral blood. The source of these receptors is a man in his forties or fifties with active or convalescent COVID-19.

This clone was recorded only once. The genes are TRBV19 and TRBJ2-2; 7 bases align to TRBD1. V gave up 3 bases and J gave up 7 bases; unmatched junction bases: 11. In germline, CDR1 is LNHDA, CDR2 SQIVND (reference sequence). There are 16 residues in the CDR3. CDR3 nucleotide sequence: TGTGCCAGTAGTATCCCCGGACAGGTTCCGGACGGGGAGCTGTTTTTT. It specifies CASSIPGQVPDGELFF.

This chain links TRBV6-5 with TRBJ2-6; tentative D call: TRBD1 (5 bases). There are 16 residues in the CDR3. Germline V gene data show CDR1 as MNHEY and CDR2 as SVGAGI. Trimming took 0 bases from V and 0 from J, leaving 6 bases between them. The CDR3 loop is CASSYSGHSGANVLTF. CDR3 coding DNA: TGTGCCAGCAGTTACTCTGGACACTCTGGGGCCAACGTCCTGACTTTC.

This chain's CDR3 is CASSYSTGAGYTF. CDR3 nucleotides: TGTGCCAGCAGTTACTCGACAGGGGCTGGCTACACCTTC. V gene TRBV6-2 or TRBV6-3 combines with J gene TRBJ1-2, with 8 bases lining up with TRBD1. From germline, CDR1 is MNHEY and CDR2 SVGEGT. The CDR3 runs to 13 residues. J was trimmed by 7 bases and V by 0 bases; bases with no gene match: 1.

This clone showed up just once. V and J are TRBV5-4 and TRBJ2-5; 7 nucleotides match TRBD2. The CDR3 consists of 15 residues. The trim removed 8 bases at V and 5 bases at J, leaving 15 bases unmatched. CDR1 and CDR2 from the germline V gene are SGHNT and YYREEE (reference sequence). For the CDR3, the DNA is TGTGCCAGTGGAATGGGAGGGGCGGGAATTGAGACCCAGTACTTC. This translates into CASGMGGAGIETQYF.

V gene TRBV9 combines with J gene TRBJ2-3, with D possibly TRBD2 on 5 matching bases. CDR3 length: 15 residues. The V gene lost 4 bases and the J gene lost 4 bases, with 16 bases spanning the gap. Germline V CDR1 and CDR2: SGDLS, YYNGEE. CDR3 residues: CASSLRGLSSDTQYF. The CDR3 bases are TGTGCCAGCAGCCTCCGCGGGTTATCATCAGATACGCAGTATTTT.

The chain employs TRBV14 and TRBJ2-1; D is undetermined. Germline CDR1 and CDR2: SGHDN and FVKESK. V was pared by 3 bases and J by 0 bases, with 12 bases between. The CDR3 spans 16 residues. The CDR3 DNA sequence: TGTGCCAGCAGCCATGTCACCTGGAGCTCCTACAATGAGCAGTTCTTC. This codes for CASSHVTWSSYNEQFF.

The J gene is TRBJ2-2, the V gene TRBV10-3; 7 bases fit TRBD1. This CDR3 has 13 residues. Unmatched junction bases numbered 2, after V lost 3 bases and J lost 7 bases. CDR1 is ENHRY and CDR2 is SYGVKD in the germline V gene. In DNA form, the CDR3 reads TGTGCCATCAGTGACAGGGGGATCGGGGAGCTGTTTTTT. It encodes CAISDRGIGELFF.

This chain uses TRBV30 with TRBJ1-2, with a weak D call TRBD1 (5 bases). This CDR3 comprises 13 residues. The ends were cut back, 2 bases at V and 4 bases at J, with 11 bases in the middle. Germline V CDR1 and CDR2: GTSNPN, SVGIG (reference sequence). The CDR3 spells CAWSIGQGYGYTF. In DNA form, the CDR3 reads TGTGCCTGGAGTATCGGACAAGGCTATGGCTACACCTTC.

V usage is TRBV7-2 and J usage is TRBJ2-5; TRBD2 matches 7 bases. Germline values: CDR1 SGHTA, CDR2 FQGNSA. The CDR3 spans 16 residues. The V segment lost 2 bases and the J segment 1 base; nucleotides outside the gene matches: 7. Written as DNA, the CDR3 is TGTGCCAGCAGCTTACGTCGAGCGGGATTCCAAGAGACCCAGTACTTC. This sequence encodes CASSLRRAGFQETQYF.

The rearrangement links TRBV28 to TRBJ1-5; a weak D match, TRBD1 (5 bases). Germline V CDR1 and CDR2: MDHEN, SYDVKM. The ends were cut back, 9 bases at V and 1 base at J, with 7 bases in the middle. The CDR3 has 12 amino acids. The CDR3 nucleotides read TGTGCCAGGGACATGAGCAATCAGCCCCAGCATTTT. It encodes CARDMSNQPQHF.

The CDR3 region is CASSRTGDPSSYNEQFF. CDR3 in DNA: TGCGCCAGCAGCCGGACAGGGGACCCTAGCTCCTACAATGAGCAGTTCTTC. The chain couples TRBV10-1 to TRBJ2-1; 9 bases fit TRBD1. Germline V gene lookup returns CDR1 WNHNN and CDR2 SYGVQD (reference sequence). The CDR3 totals 17 residues. The V gene end was trimmed by 6 bases and the J gene end by 0 bases; junction bases not matched to a gene: 9.

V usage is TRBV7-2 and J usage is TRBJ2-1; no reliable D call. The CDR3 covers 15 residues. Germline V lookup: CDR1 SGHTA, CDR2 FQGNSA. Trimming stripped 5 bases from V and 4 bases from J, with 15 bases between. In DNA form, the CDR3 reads TGTGCCAGCAGCATGACACTGGGCCCTTACAATGAGCAGTTCTTC. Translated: CASSMTLGPYNEQFF.

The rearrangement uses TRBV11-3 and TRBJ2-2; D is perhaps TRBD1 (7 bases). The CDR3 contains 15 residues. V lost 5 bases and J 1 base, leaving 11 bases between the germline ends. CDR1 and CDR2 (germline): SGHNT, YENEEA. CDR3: CASSNRGGNTGELFF. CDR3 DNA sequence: TGTGCCAGCAGCAACAGGGGAGGGAACACCGGGGAGCTGTTTTTT. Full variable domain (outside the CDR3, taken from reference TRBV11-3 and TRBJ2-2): EAGVVQSPRYKIIEKKQPVAFWCNPISGHNTLYWYLQNLGQGPELLIRYENEEAVDDSQLPKDRFSAERLKGVDSTLKIQPAELGDSAVYLCASSNRGGNTGELFFGEGSRLTVL.

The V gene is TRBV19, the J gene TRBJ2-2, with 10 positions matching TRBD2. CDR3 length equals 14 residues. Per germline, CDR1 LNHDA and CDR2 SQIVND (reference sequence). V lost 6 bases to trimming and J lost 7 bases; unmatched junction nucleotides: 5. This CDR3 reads CASRSSGSLGELFF. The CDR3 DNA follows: TGTGCCAGTAGGTCTAGCGGGAGCCTCGGGGAGCTGTTTTTT.

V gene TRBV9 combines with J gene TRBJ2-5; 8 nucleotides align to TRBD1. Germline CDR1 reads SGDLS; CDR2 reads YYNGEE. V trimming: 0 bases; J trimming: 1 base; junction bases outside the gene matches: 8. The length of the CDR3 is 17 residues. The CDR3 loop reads CASSVAGTGRGQETQYF. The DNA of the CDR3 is TGTGCCAGCAGCGTAGCTGGGACAGGCCGGGGCCAAGAGACCCAGTACTTC.